Each of the 30 T cell receptor beta chains below was sequenced from the same sample in a study of T cell changes during pregnancy in multiple sclerosis. The table came from immunoSEQ multiplex PCR; TCRdb's copy has only in-frame clones and leaves some out. This sample has roughly 53,000 clones, with 92% found just once. The starting material was CD4+ T cells from peripheral blood mononuclear cells, obtained in the third trimester of pregnancy. The receptors stem from a female donor with multiple sclerosis, enrolled in a pregnancy study.

J is TRBJ2-1 and V is TRBV18, with D perhaps matching TRBD1 (6 bases). Trimming cost V 2 bases and J 7 bases, with 15 bases left between them. The CDR3 is 15 residues long. Per the germline V gene, CDR1 is KGHSH and CDR2 is LQKENI. The DNA of the CDR3 is TGTGCCAGCTCACCAGCGAGGGGGTCTCGGAATGAGCAGTTCTTC. Protein product: CASSPARGSRNEQFF.

The chain recombines TRBV6-5 with TRBJ1-1; TRBD1 agrees at 8 bases. The ends lost 6 bases at V and 1 base at J; junction bases unmatched: 7. There are 15 residues in the CDR3. Per germline, CDR1 MNHEY and CDR2 SVGAGI. CDR3 DNA: TGTGCCAGCAGAGGACAGGGAGTGGGGAACACTGAAGCTTTCTTT. Its translation is CASRGQGVGNTEAFF.

The chain is built from TRBV27 and TRBJ2-3, with D perhaps matching TRBD2 (5 bases). The CDR3 length is 14 residues. Germline CDR1 is MNHEY and CDR2 is SMNVEV (reference sequence). V dropped 5 bases and J dropped 9 bases, with 18 bases sitting between them. CDR3 bases: TGTGCCAGCAGTCTTACCGCTAGCTTAGGCACGCAGTATTTT. This sequence encodes CASSLTASLGTQYF.

The gene calls are TRBV29-1 and TRBJ1-5, with a tentative D call TRBD1 (6 bases). The CDR3 has 12 residues. Germline V gene sequence: CDR1 SQVTM, CDR2 ANQGSEA. Trimming stripped 5 bases from V and 3 bases from J, with 8 bases between. In DNA, the CDR3 is TGCAGCGTTAGGGACAACAATCAGCCCCAGCATTTT. Its protein product is CSVRDNNQPQHF.

The gene calls are TRBV28 and TRBJ1-5; no reliable D call. Germline V gene lookup returns CDR1 MDHEN and CDR2 SYDVKM. The CDR3 extends over 14 amino acids. The V gene lost 6 bases and the J gene lost 3 bases, with 12 bases spanning the gap. The CDR3 coding sequence is TGTGCCAGCAGCCCCATGGGCCCCAATCAGCCCCAGCATTTT. This translates into CASSPMGPNQPQHF.

The chain carries TRBV27 and TRBJ1-1; the D gene is possibly TRBD1 (6 bases). V was shortened by 0 bases and J by 10 bases, with 15 bases between the two germline ends. Per the germline V gene, CDR1 is MNHEY and CDR2 is SMNVEV (reference sequence). CDR3 size: 14 residues. As DNA, the CDR3 is TGTGCCAGCAGTTTATCGGGGGCGCCCGTCGTAGCTTTCTTT. Its protein is CASSLSGAPVVAFF.

This rearrangement joins TRBV5-4 to TRBJ2-2, with TRBD1 as a possible D gene (6 bases). CDR1 and CDR2 (germline): SGHNT, YYREEE (reference sequence). The CDR3 has 15 residues. Trimming removed 2 bases from V and 4 bases from J, with 12 bases in between. CDR3 sequence reads: CASSLQGRSTGELFF. In nucleotides, the CDR3 is TGTGCCAGCAGCTTACAGGGTAGGAGCACCGGGGAGCTGTTTTTT. Full variable domain (missing parts from reference TRBV5-4 and TRBJ2-2): ETGVTQSPTHLIKTRGQQVTLRCSSQSGHNTVSWYQQALGQGPQFIFQYYREEENGRGNFPPRFSGLQFPNYSSELNVNALELDDSALYLCASSLQGRSTGELFFGEGSRLTVL.

CDR3 nucleotide sequence: TGTGCCAGCTCACCTCAAACCGACAGGGCTCTCTACAATGAGCAGTTCTTC. Its protein is CASSPQTDRALYNEQFF. V usage is TRBV18 and J usage is TRBJ2-1, with 7 positions matching TRBD1. From germline, CDR1 is KGHSH and CDR2 LQKENI. This CDR3 comprises 17 residues. V lost 3 bases and J lost 3; bases outside the gene matches: 11.

The chain combines TRBV29-1 with TRBJ2-7; 10 bases map to TRBD1. Germline V lookup: CDR1 SQVTM, CDR2 ANQGSEA. This CDR3 is 14 amino acids long. J gave up 2 bases and V 2 bases, and 3 bases lay outside the gene matches. For the CDR3, the DNA is TGCAGCGTTGAACCCGGGACAGGGGCCTACGAGCAGTACTTC. This translates into CSVEPGTGAYEQYF.

The chain links TRBV5-1 to TRBJ1-4; 8 bases fit TRBD1. The trim removed 4 bases at V and 1 base at J, leaving 0 bases unmatched. This CDR3 is 14 amino acids long. CDR1 and CDR2 from the germline V gene are SGHRS and YFSETQ. The CDR3, as DNA: TGCGCCAGCAGCGGGACAGGAACTAATGAAAAACTGTTTTTT. This translates into CASSGTGTNEKLFF.

The chain links TRBV29-1 to TRBJ2-2; 7 bases match TRBD2. The length of the CDR3 is 16 residues. J gave up 2 bases and V 5 bases, and 11 bases lay outside the gene matches. From germline, CDR1 is SQVTM and CDR2 ANQGSEA. CDR3 loop: CSVRGVAGVNTGELFF. The CDR3 DNA reads as TGCAGCGTTCGGGGAGTGGCGGGGGTAAACACCGGGGAGCTGTTTTTT.

CDR3 nucleotide sequence: TGTGCCAGCAGCTTAGGGTCGGTAAATCAGCCCCAGCATTTT. Translation: CASSLGSVNQPQHF. V is TRBV11-3 and J is TRBJ1-5; D ambiguous. CDR1 SGHNT and CDR2 YENEEA come from the germline V gene. This CDR3 is built from 14 residues. Trimming left V 1 base short and J 4 bases short, with 8 bases between.

The chain employs TRBV6-6 and TRBJ2-1; 7 bases align to TRBD1. V lost 5 bases to trimming and J lost 6 bases; unmatched junction nucleotides: 10. The CDR3 is made up of 15 amino acids. Germline CDR1 MNHNY, CDR2 SVGAGI (reference sequence). CDR3 amino acids: CASSKRQGWGNEQFF. As DNA, the CDR3 is TGTGCCAGCAGTAAACGACAGGGTTGGGGCAATGAGCAGTTCTTC.

This clone was found a few times. J is TRBJ2-4 and V is TRBV10-1, with TRBD2 identical over 9 bases. The junction had 10 bases not matched to a gene; V was cut back by 2 bases and J by 5 bases. The CDR3 consists of 17 residues. Germline assignment: CDR1 WNHNN and CDR2 SYGVQD (reference sequence). The CDR3 coding sequence is TGCGCCAGCAGTGAGCCATCAGCGGGAGGAATCGAAAACATTCAGTACTTC. It specifies CASSEPSAGGIENIQYF.

The V and J genes are TRBV5-4 and TRBJ2-5; 7 nucleotides agree with TRBD1. Trimming took 1 base from V and 2 from J; bases not matched to a gene: 2. Germline V gene sequence: CDR1 SGHNT, CDR2 YYREEE (reference sequence). The CDR3 runs 14 residues. The CDR3 DNA follows: TGTGCCAGCAGCTTGCTGACAGGGCAAGAGACCCAGTACTTC. Amino acids: CASSLLTGQETQYF.

Note on this clone: The junction shows a germline mismatch at one end, possibly a read error. V usage is TRBV30 and J usage is TRBJ1-2; the D is unclear. Looked up from germline, CDR1 is GTSNPN and CDR2 is SVGIG (reference sequence). The CDR3 has 12 amino acids. The CDR3, as DNA: TGTGCCGGGAGGAGCGGTGGAGATGGCTACACCTTC. Encoded protein: CAGRSGGDGYTF. The full variable domain, completed using reference TRBV30 and TRBJ1-2, is SQTIHQWPATLVQPVGSPLSLECTVEGTSNPNLYWYRQAAGRGLQLLFYSVGIGQISSEVPQNLSASRPQDRQFILSSKKLLLSDSGFYLCAGRSGGDGYTFGSGTRLTVV.

The chain couples TRBV19 to TRBJ1-2; no reliable D call. Germline loops: CDR1 LNHDA, CDR2 SQIVND (reference sequence). The CDR3 is 14 residues long. The V and J ends lost 3 bases and 2 bases respectively, with 10 bases between them. CDR3 coding DNA: TGTGCCAGTAGTATCTTGTCGGGAAACTATGGCTACACCTTC. Amino acids: CASSILSGNYGYTF.

The chain couples TRBV19 to TRBJ2-1, with 8 bases identical to TRBD2. Unmatched junction bases numbered 6, after V lost 3 bases and J lost 5 bases. The V gene's germline CDR1 is LNHDA and CDR2 SQIVND (reference sequence). The CDR3 extends over 15 amino acids. Here the CDR3 reads CASSIGGAGDNEQFF. The DNA of the CDR3 is TGTGCCAGTAGTATCGGCGGAGCGGGGGACAATGAGCAGTTCTTC.

The CDR3 reads CAISEGRGYTEAFF. CDR3 bases: TGTGCCATCAGTGAGGGCAGGGGGTACACTGAAGCTTTCTTT. The chain combines TRBV10-3 with TRBJ1-1; 7 positions match TRBD1. The germline V gene encodes CDR1 ENHRY and CDR2 SYGVKD. J lost 3 bases, V lost 2 bases, and 3 bases had no gene match. The CDR3 loop spans 14 amino acids.

This rearrangement joins TRBV19 to TRBJ2-3, with TRBD1 as a possible D gene (6 bases). This CDR3 contains 16 residues. The germline gives CDR1 LNHDA, CDR2 SQIVND (reference sequence). V lost 1 base and J 9 bases, leaving 20 bases between the germline ends. In nucleotides, the CDR3 is TGTGCCAGTAGTATAGTAGGTGGACAGCTCCTAACGACGCAGTATTTT. The encoded protein is CASSIVGGQLLTTQYF. Based on the CDR3 plus reference TRBV19 and TRBJ2-3, the full variable domain is DGGITQSPKYLFRKEGQNVTLSCEQNLNHDAMYWYRQDPGQGLRLIYYSQIVNDFQKGDIAEGYSVSREKKESFPLTVTSAQKNPTAFYLCASSIVGGQLLTTQYFGPGTRLTVL.

The V gene is TRBV5-1, the J gene TRBJ2-7; D unresolved. The germline gives CDR1 SGHRS, CDR2 YFSETQ. Trimming pared 0 bases from V and 1 base from J, leaving 11 bases between. The CDR3 loop spans 15 amino acids. The CDR3 spells CASSLELLPSYEQYF. The CDR3 nucleotides are TGCGCCAGCAGCTTGGAGCTTCTGCCTTCCTACGAGCAGTACTTC.

The V and J genes are TRBV28 and TRBJ2-7; D is unresolved. CDR3 length equals 14 residues. Trimming cost V 4 bases and J 3 bases, with 13 bases left between them. Per germline, CDR1 MDHEN and CDR2 SYDVKM. CDR3 sequence: CASSSRIGRYEQYF. CDR3 bases: TGTGCCAGCAGTTCCCGCATCGGTCGCTACGAGCAGTACTTC.

V gene TRBV6-5 combines with J gene TRBJ1-6; maybe TRBD1 (5 bases). There are 14 residues in the CDR3. V was trimmed by 2 bases and J by 10 bases, leaving 12 bases between them. The germline CDR1 and CDR2 sequences are MNHEY and SVGAGI. CDR3 sequence: CASSYNGGESPLHF. The CDR3 nucleotides are TGTGCCAGCAGTTACAATGGGGGGGAGTCACCCCTCCACTTT.

This rearrangement joins TRBV5-4 to TRBJ2-3; 8 bases are a match to TRBD2. With V trimmed by 4 bases and J by 1 base, 8 bases remained unmatched. Per germline, CDR1 SGHNT and CDR2 YYREEE (reference sequence). The CDR3 runs 16 residues. The CDR3 DNA is TGTGCCAGCAGCCCGGCCGGGCGGGAGGGCACAGATACGCAGTATTTT. Its protein is CASSPAGREGTDTQYF.

The genes are TRBV19 and TRBJ2-2, with 8 bases matching TRBD2. CDR3 length: 14 residues. V was pared by 3 bases and J by 4 bases, with 1 base of the junction left unmatched. Looked up from germline, CDR1 is LNHDA and CDR2 is SQIVND (reference sequence). The CDR3 is CASSMTSVTGELFF. CDR3 nucleotide sequence: TGTGCCAGTAGTATGACTAGCGTCACCGGGGAGCTGTTTTTT.

The rearrangement joins TRBV27 to TRBJ1-2, with D possibly TRBD1 on 6 matching bases. CDR1 is MNHEY, CDR2 SMNVEV, per germline (reference sequence). The CDR3 runs to 14 residues. Trimming took 2 bases from V and 8 from J, leaving 15 bases between them. The CDR3 DNA is TGTGCCAGCAGTTTAAGGGCAGGGGACAAAGGCTACACCTTC. Translation: CASSLRAGDKGYTF.

The chain links TRBV29-1 to TRBJ1-3; TRBD1 matches 7 bases. Trimming removed 6 bases from V and 0 bases from J; junction bases left unmatched: 8. Germline assignment: CDR1 SQVTM and CDR2 ANQGSEA. The CDR3 is 15 amino acids. CDR3 region: CSVGVGGGSGNTIYF. In DNA, the CDR3 is TGCAGCGTCGGAGTAGGGGGCGGCTCTGGAAACACCATATATTTT.

The rearrangement joins TRBV19 to TRBJ2-1, with TRBD2 identical over 11 bases. Unmatched junction bases numbered 7, after V lost 4 bases and J lost 8 bases. This CDR3 is built from 15 residues. CDR1 LNHDA and CDR2 SQIVND come from the germline V gene (reference sequence). In DNA form, the CDR3 reads TGTGCCAGTAGTAAGACTAGCGGGAAAGCCTATGAGCAGTTCTTC. This sequence encodes CASSKTSGKAYEQFF.

CDR3 in DNA: TGTGCCAGCAGCGTAGCTGGGCTACACACAGATACGCAGTATTTT. Translating it yields CASSVAGLHTDTQYF. The rearrangement links TRBV9 to TRBJ2-3; no definite D call. Germline assignment: CDR1 SGDLS and CDR2 YYNGEE. This CDR3 is 15 amino acids long. V was pared by 0 bases and J by 2 bases, with 10 bases between.

The chain has TRBV5-1 and TRBJ1-1; D gene uncertain. V was pared by 0 bases and J by 1 base, with 7 bases between. The CDR3 is made up of 14 amino acids. The germline CDR1 and CDR2 sequences are SGHRS and YFSETQ. The CDR3 nucleotides read TGCGCCAGCAGCTTGGACCTAAAGAACACTGAAGCTTTCTTT. It translates to CASSLDLKNTEAFF. Filled out from reference TRBV5-1 and TRBJ1-1, the complete variable domain reads KAGVTQTPRYLIKTRGQQVTLSCSPISGHRSVSWYQQTPGQGLQFLFEYFSETQRNKGNFPGRFSGRQFSNSRSEMNVSTLELGDSALYLCASSLDLKNTEAFFGQGTRLTVV.